Below, one TCR beta chain is given with its context. Its antigen is still unknown. No much larger clone exists at a distance of one base, and base qualities are not known. The treatment or condition label of this sample denotes: roughly 10-day PBMC culture with coronavirus spike peptide pools or control peptides (ViraFEST assay). To expand antigen-specific T cells with peptide pools and then pick out the expanded clonotypes through TCR sequencing, the study relied on the ViraFEST assay. Positive SARS-CoV-2 PCR tests in the convalescent patients dated from March to December 2020, before Alpha, Beta and Delta variants emerged in the United States. Each well held two million PBMCs cultured with around 9 ug/ml peptide pools in IMDM containing roughly 5% human AB serum and approximately 10 IU/ml IL-2. Half of the culture medium was replaced with fresh IL-2-containing medium on days 3 and 7. CD4+ T cells were isolated after around 11 days of culture through negative selection using the EasySep CD4+ T cell isolation kit. Ficoll-Paque Plus gradient centrifugation was used to isolate PBMCs from whole blood, and the isolated PBMCs were then either used fresh or cryopreserved at -140C. Culture conditions were generally each tested in triplicate wells.

The method was PCR. DNA from cultured CD4+ T cells underwent TCR sequencing with the Oncomine TCR Beta short-read assay at the Johns Hopkins FTIC core. Genomic DNA was extracted from the cultured CD4+ T cells with the QIAamp micro DNA kit. Oncomine TCR Beta libraries made from cultured CD4+ T cells were pooled using unique dual indexes and sequenced on an Illumina iSeq 100. Processing in the source paper ran as follows. Non-productive sequences were removed, and CDR3s not starting with C, not ending with F or W, or shorter than 7 amino acids were discarded. Antigen-specific clonotypes were identified using the MANAFEST web application through comparison of peptide-stimulated wells with reference and other culture wells. Positive clones required FDR below 0.05, an odds ratio above 5, and productive frequency above 0.1% in at least two of three replicate wells. Cross-reactive clonotypes were defined as significantly expanded in both SARS-CoV-2 spike wells and at least one common cold coronavirus spike condition. Levenshtein distances (stringdist) and unrooted phylogenetic trees (ape) in R version 3.6.1 were used to assess CDR3 homology. TCRdb reanalyzed the raw reads on its own, using fastp at Q25 for trimming and MiXCR for clone calling, and kept in-frame beta chains. Here each entry gathers all rows of one CDR3 protein and keeps the most common genes and DNA. These V and J calls rely on TCRdb rather than the paper's analysis. In this sample the table shows 9,500 to 15,000 distinct CDR3 sequences, over 65% of which occur a single time. The ten largest make up approximately 24% of the sample.

These data originate in a study of vaccination and CD4 T cells after COVID-19 (dated by TCRdb to 2022 to 2024). Some background on the complete study: Convalescent patients had a positive SARS-CoV-2 result on nasal swab PCR, and of these patients, several had mild disease and one had severe disease. Post-COVID blood samples from convalescent patients were collected a median of around 100 days after diagnosis, with a range of 35 to 161 days. In control cultures, a CEFX viral epitope pool was used as positive control, an HIV-1 Nef peptide pool was used as negative control, or no peptide was added. The spike-specific CD4+ TCR repertoire was compared before and after mRNA vaccination in 10 COVID-19 convalescent patients and a few infection-naive healthy vaccine recipients. The cultures were stimulated with overlapping spike peptide pools from SARS-CoV-2 and from the common cold coronaviruses HCoV-NL63, HCoV-OC43 and HCoV-229E. Post-vaccine blood samples were obtained a median of approximately 74 days after the second vaccine dose, with a range of roughly 12 to 250 days. In the convalescent cohort there were six males and four females, among whom were two Hispanic individuals, seven Caucasians, two Asians and one multiracial person. Each participant got two doses of either the Pfizer-BioNTech BNT162b2 vaccine (n=8) or the Moderna mRNA-1273 vaccine (n=2). Paper-wide results and their limitations: Nearly all vaccine-specific clones in convalescent patients (304 of 307) were mono-reactive for SARS-CoV-2 spike rather than cross-reactive with common cold coronaviruses. Among convalescent patients, a median approximately 88% of the SARS-CoV-2-reactive clones seen after vaccination appeared only after vaccination, which suggests priming specific to the vaccine. Only a relatively small number of convalescent patients were included in the study, and early timepoints following natural infection were not analyzed. An increase in the median number of SARS-CoV-2-reactive clonotypes from approximately 21 after infection to a few dozen after vaccination was observed, but the change was not found to be significant.

V lost 4 bases and J lost 4 bases, and the count of bases not matched to a germline gene is 8. The germline V gene (reference sequence) gives CDR1 as SGHNT and CDR2 as YYREEE. Including the terminal cysteine and phenylalanine, the CDR3 comprises 15 residues. Only the CDR3 portion is preserved as DNA: 45 bases, with reading frame beginning at the first base. This chain joins TRBV5-4 to TRBJ1-1; 9 junctional bases match TRBD1. This TCR was sampled from a human donor who had recovered from COVID-19. The source material was CD4+ T cells from blood, cultured in vitro. The CDR3 region: CASSGLDRGATEAFF. The DNA sequence is given as TGTGCCAGCAGCGGACTTGACAGGGGGGCCACTGAAGCTTTCTTT. Beyond the CDR3, the reference TRBV5-4 and TRBJ1-1 genes provide the residues; the full variable domain reads: ETGVTQSPTHLIKTRGQQVTLRCSSQSGHNTVSWYQQALGQGPQFIFQYYREEENGRGNFPPRFSGLQFPNYSSELNVNALELDDSALYLCASSGLDRGATEAFFGQGTRLTVV.